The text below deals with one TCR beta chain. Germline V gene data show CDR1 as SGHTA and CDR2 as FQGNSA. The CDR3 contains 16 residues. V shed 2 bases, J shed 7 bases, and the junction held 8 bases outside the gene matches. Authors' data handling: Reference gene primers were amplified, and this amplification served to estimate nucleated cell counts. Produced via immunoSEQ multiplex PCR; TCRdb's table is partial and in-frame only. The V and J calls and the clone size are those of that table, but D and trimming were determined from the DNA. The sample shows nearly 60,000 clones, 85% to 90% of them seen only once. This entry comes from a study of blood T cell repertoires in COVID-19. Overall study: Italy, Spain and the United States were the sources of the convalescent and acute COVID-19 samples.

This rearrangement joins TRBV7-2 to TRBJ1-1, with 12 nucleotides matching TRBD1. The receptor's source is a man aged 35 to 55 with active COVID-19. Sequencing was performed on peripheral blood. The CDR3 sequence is CASSLRVGQGAHEAFF. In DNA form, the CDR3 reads TGTGCCAGCAGCTTAAGGGTGGGACAGGGGGCCCATGAAGCTTTCTTT.